The 22 T cell receptor beta chains below all came from one sample that was sequenced in a study of graft-versus-host responses after intestinal transplantation. Sequenced by immunoSEQ multiplex PCR; TCRdb stores in-frame clones only, minus some. The sample yields 15,000 to 20,000 clones, around 40% seen once. The sequenced sample was alloreactive CD4+ T cells from a mixed lymphocyte reaction culture, obtained before transplantation. Regarding subset: CFSE-low proliferating T cells sorted from roughly 6-day pre-transplant mixed lymphocyte reaction (GvH or HvG direction). The receptors derive from a human patient who was an organ donor for intestinal transplantation.

The CDR3 DNA is TGTGCCAGCAGCCAAAGGACTAGCGGGGCCTACGAGCAGTACTTC. Protein product: CASSQRTSGAYEQYF. The chain employs TRBV4-2 and TRBJ2-7, with 12 bases matching TRBD2. The CDR3 runs 15 residues. Germline-derived CDR1 and CDR2 are LGHNA and YNFKEQ. V shed 2 bases, J shed 2 bases, and the junction held 1 base outside the gene matches.

The chain links TRBV15 to TRBJ1-5, with D unresolved. The length of the CDR3 is 16 residues. V shed 0 bases and J shed 7 bases, with 16 bases lying between them. Germline CDR1 and CDR2: LNHNV and YYDKDF (reference sequence). The CDR3 sequence is CATSRDRPGIGQPQHF. The CDR3 DNA is TGTGCCACCAGCAGAGATAGGCCGGGGATTGGACAGCCCCAGCATTTT.

The rearrangement links TRBV19 to TRBJ2-1, with TRBD2 identical over 9 bases. Per germline, CDR1 LNHDA and CDR2 SQIVND (reference sequence). This CDR3 has 15 residues. Trimming took 2 bases from V and 7 from J; bases not matched to a gene: 6. CDR3 sequence reads: CASSIHLAGYNEQFF. The CDR3 coding sequence is TGTGCCAGTAGTATACATCTAGCGGGGTATAATGAGCAGTTCTTC.

This clone was observed a few times. This chain connects TRBV7-2 to TRBJ2-3; possibly TRBD1 for D (6 bases). The CDR3 runs to 17 residues. CDR1 is SGHTA and CDR2 is FQGNSA in the germline V gene. Trimming removed 5 bases from V and 4 bases from J, with 22 bases in between. CDR3 amino acids: CASSPYPGHRGADTQYF. CDR3 DNA: TGTGCCAGCAGCCCCTATCCGGGACACCGGGGAGCAGATACGCAGTATTTT.

The chain carries TRBV20-1 and TRBJ1-1, with unresolved D. CDR3 length: 10 amino acids. Germline V CDR1 and CDR2: DFQATT, SNEGSKA (reference sequence). V lost 1 base, J lost 8 bases, and 5 bases lay in between. This CDR3 reads CSARGEEAFF. CDR3 sequence (DNA): TGCAGTGCTAGAGGGGAGGAAGCTTTCTTT.

In its sample, this clone was seen a few times. The chain links TRBV10-3 to TRBJ2-2; 8 nucleotides line up with TRBD1. The V segment lost 7 bases and the J segment 6 bases; nucleotides outside the gene matches: 4. Germline V CDR1 and CDR2: ENHRY, SYGVKD. This CDR3 has 13 amino acids. As DNA, the CDR3 is TGTGCCATCACACAGGGGGGATCCGGGGAGCTGTTTTTT. It yields the protein CAITQGGSGELFF.

This clone showed up just a few times. This chain links TRBV7-9 with TRBJ2-5; D call uncertain. The V and J ends lost 3 bases and 1 base respectively, with 12 bases between them. The CDR3 length is 15 residues. Looked up from germline, CDR1 is SEHNR and CDR2 is FQNEAQ (reference sequence). The CDR3 DNA reads as TGTGCCAGCAGCTTTGGTGTCCAGCGCCAAGAGACCCAGTACTTC. It encodes CASSFGVQRQETQYF.

This chain connects TRBV5-6 to TRBJ2-5; 9 bases fit TRBD1. V gave up 0 bases and J gave up 7 bases; unmatched junction bases: 16. Germline CDR1 SGHDT, CDR2 YYEEEE. The CDR3 is 18 amino acids. CDR3 residues: CASSLAAGTGIFSVTQYF. The CDR3 coding sequence is TGTGCCAGCAGCTTGGCCGCCGGGACAGGGATATTCAGTGTGACCCAGTACTTC.

The chain uses TRBV30 and TRBJ1-3; a possible D gene is TRBD1 (5 bases). The germline V gene has CDR1 GTSNPN and CDR2 SVGIG (reference sequence). The CDR3 spans 12 residues. V was trimmed by 5 bases and J by 0 bases, leaving 5 bases between them. In nucleotides, the CDR3 is TGTGCCTGGGGACACTCTGGAAACACCATATATTTT. Translation: CAWGHSGNTIYF.

This clone has a handful of counts. The V call is TRBV5-4, the J call TRBJ2-6, with D possibly being TRBD1 (5 bases). The CDR3 is 16 residues long. V lost 1 base, J lost 2 bases, and 10 bases lay in between. Germline V gene data show CDR1 as SGHNT and CDR2 as YYREEE (reference sequence). The CDR3 DNA reads as TGTGCCAGCAGCTTGAACTTAGGGGCTGGGGCCAACGTCCTGACTTTC. This sequence encodes CASSLNLGAGANVLTF. Complete variable domain (other parts from reference TRBV5-4 and TRBJ2-6): ETGVTQSPTHLIKTRGQQVTLRCSSQSGHNTVSWYQQALGQGPQFIFQYYREEENGRGNFPPRFSGLQFPNYSSELNVNALELDDSALYLCASSLNLGAGANVLTFGAGSRLTVL.

This clone is classed as medium-sized. V gene TRBV29-1 combines with J gene TRBJ1-2, with D possibly TRBD1 on 5 matching bases. CDR1 is SQVTM and CDR2 is ANQGSEA in the germline V gene. V lost 1 base and J 6 bases, leaving 15 bases between the germline ends. The CDR3 length is 14 residues. The CDR3 spells CSVEGPSGSDGYTF. The CDR3 DNA follows: TGCAGCGTTGAAGGCCCTTCAGGGTCGGATGGCTACACCTTC.

The rearrangement links TRBV6-1 to TRBJ1-1; perhaps TRBD1 as D (5 bases). V gave up 6 bases and J gave up 1 base, with 9 bases separating them. The CDR3 length is 13 residues. CDR1 MNHNS and CDR2 SASEGT come from the germline V gene. The CDR3 coding sequence is TGTGCCAGCAGCGTTACAGGGAACACTGAAGCTTTCTTT. Translating gives CASSVTGNTEAFF.

This clone was observed a few times. This chain uses TRBV18 with TRBJ2-2; no definite D call. V was cut by 6 bases and J by 1 base, with 15 bases left in between. There are 16 residues in the CDR3. Looked up from germline, CDR1 is KGHSH and CDR2 is LQKENI. The CDR3 region has the DNA TGTGCCAGCTCGCAGAATACTTTAAAGAACACCGGGGAGCTGTTTTTT. This gives the protein CASSQNTLKNTGELFF. Drawing the rest from reference TRBV18 and TRBJ2-2, the complete variable domain is NAGVMQNPRHLVRRRGQEARLRCSPMKGHSHVYWYRQLPEEGLKFMVYLQKENIIDESGMPKERFSAEFPKEGPSILRIQQVVRGDSAAYFCASSQNTLKNTGELFFGEGSRLTVL.

This clone turned up a few times. J is TRBJ1-2 and V is TRBV7-9; D not certain. The CDR3 length is 12 residues. V gave up 1 base and J gave up 6 bases, with 6 bases separating them. Germline CDR1 reads SEHNR; CDR2 reads FQNEAQ (reference sequence). In nucleotides, the CDR3 is TGTGCCAGCAGCTTAGACCGGAATGGCTACACCTTC. Its protein product is CASSLDRNGYTF.

This clone was observed a handful of times. The gene calls are TRBV4-3 and TRBJ2-2, with TRBD2 matching over 13 bases. The V gene end was trimmed by 0 bases and the J gene end by 6 bases; junction bases not matched to a gene: 10. The germline gives CDR1 LGHNA, CDR2 YSLEER. The CDR3 loop spans 19 amino acids. The CDR3 DNA reads TGCGCCAGCAGCCAAGATCGATTACTAGCGGGAGGGCGGGCCGGGGAGCTGTTTTTT. This encodes CASSQDRLLAGGRAGELFF.

This clone was counted a few times. This rearrangement joins TRBV2 to TRBJ1-5; no clear D gene. Germline V gene lookup returns CDR1 SNHLY and CDR2 FYNNEI. With 2 bases removed from V and 4 bases from J, the gap between germline ends came to 9 bases. CDR3 length: 14 residues. CDR3 sequence (DNA): TGTGCCAGCAGTGAAACGACTCCAAATCAGCCCCAGCATTTT. The encoded protein is CASSETTPNQPQHF.

The J gene is TRBJ2-7, the V gene TRBV11-1, with TRBD2 matching over 16 bases. CDR3 size: 19 residues. V was pared by 1 base and J by 2 bases, with 8 bases of the junction left unmatched. Germline V gene sequence: CDR1 SGHAT, CDR2 FQDESV (reference sequence). CDR3 coding DNA: TGTGCCAGCAGCTTAGTTCCGGGACTAGCGGGAGGGGCGGCCTACGAGCAGTACTTC. It codes for CASSLVPGLAGGAAYEQYF.

This clone was detected a few times. The chain couples TRBV11-2 to TRBJ2-5; D is unclear. This CDR3 has 11 residues. Germline V gene sequence: CDR1 SGHAT, CDR2 FQNNGV. Trimming stripped 0 bases from V and 4 bases from J, with 0 bases between. In DNA form, the CDR3 reads TGTGCCAGCAGCTTAGAAGAGACCCAGTACTTC. This gives the protein CASSLEETQYF.

The chain has TRBV30 and TRBJ2-3; 7 nucleotides line up with TRBD2. Germline CDR1 is GTSNPN and CDR2 is SVGIG (reference sequence). V dropped 3 bases and J dropped 7; count of bases not matched to a gene: 4. The CDR3 covers 12 residues. CDR3 in amino acids: CAWRGGGYTQYF. For the CDR3, the DNA is TGTGCCTGGAGGGGGGGAGGGTATACGCAGTATTTT.

The V gene is TRBV7-8, the J gene TRBJ1-3; tentatively, D is TRBD1 (5 bases). Germline V CDR1 and CDR2: SGHVS, FQNEAQ. Trimming left V 5 bases short and J 2 bases short, with 13 bases between. CDR3 length: 15 amino acids. DNA for the CDR3: TGTGCCAGCAGCCCGCAGGGAGTCCCTGGAAACACCATATATTTT. Its translation is CASSPQGVPGNTIYF.

This clone was seen more than once but under ten times. V is TRBV6-5 and J is TRBJ1-2, with TRBD1 as a possible D gene (5 bases). Trimming took off 3 bases at V and 6 bases at J, with 11 bases between the two ends. The CDR3 runs to 13 residues. Germline V gives CDR1 MNHEY, CDR2 SVGAGI. CDR3 DNA: TGTGCCAGCAGTTATTACAGGCAGGATGGCTACACCTTC. Translation: CASSYYRQDGYTF.

This clone turned up a few times. The J gene is TRBJ2-1, the V gene TRBV15, with 9 bases aligning to TRBD2. J gave up 3 bases and V 1 base, and 1 base lay outside the gene matches. CDR1 is LNHNV, CDR2 YYDKDF, per germline (reference sequence). CDR3 size: 15 residues. The CDR3 loop reads CATSRVTSGYNEQFF. DNA of the CDR3: TGTGCCACCAGCAGAGTGACTAGCGGCTACAATGAGCAGTTCTTC.